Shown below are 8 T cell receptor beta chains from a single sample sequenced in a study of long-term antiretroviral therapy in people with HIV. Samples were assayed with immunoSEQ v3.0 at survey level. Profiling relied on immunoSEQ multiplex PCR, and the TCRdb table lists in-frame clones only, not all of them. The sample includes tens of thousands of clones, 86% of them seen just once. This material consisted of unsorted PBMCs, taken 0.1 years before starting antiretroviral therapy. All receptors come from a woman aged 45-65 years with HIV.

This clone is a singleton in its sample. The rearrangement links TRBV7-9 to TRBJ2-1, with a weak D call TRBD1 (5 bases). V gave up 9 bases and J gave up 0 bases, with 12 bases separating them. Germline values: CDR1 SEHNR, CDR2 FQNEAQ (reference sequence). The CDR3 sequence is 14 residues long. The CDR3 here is CASRGFSSYNEQFF. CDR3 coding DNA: TGTGCCAGTAGGGGTTTTAGCTCCTACAATGAGCAGTTCTTC.

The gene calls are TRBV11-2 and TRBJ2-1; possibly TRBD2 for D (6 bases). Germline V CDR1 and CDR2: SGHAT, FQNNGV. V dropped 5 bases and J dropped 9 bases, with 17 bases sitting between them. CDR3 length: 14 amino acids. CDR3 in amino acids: CASSLQRIGGEQFF. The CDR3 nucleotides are TGTGCCAGCAGCCTGCAACGGATCGGGGGTGAGCAGTTCTTC.

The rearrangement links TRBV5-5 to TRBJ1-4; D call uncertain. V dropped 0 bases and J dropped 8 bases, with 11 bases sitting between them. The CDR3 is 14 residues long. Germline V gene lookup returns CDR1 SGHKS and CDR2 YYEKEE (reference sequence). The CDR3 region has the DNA TGTGCCAGCAGCTTGGTGCCGGCCAACGAAAAACTGTTTTTT. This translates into CASSLVPANEKLFF.

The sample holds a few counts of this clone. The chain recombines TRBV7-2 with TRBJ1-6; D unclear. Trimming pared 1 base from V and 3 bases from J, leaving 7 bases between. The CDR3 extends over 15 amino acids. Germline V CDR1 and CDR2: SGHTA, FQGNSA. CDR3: CASSLGSRYNSPLHF. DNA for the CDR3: TGTGCCAGCAGCTTAGGGTCCCGCTATAATTCACCCCTCCACTTT.

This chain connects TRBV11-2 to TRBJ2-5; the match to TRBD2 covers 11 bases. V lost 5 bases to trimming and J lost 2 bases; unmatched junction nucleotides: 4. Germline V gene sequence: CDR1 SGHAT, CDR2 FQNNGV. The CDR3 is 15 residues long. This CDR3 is CASSPGTSGQETQYF. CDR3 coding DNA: TGTGCCAGCAGCCCCGGGACTAGCGGACAAGAGACCCAGTACTTC.

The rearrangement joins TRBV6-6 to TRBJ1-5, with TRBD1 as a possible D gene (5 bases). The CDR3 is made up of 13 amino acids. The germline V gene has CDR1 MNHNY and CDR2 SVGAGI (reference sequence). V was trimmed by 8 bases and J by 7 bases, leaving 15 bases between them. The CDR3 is CASFGQGRQPQHF. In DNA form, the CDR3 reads TGTGCCAGCTTCGGCCAGGGAAGGCAGCCCCAGCATTTT.

The CDR3 here is CASSRDLNTGELFF. CDR3 DNA: TGTGCCAGCAGCCGGGACTTGAACACCGGGGAGCTGTTTTTT. This chain connects TRBV7-2 to TRBJ2-2; D might be TRBD2 (6 bases). Germline CDR1 is SGHTA and CDR2 is FQGNSA. The CDR3 extends over 14 amino acids. The germline V and J ends were trimmed by 5 bases and 1 base, with 8 bases remaining between them.

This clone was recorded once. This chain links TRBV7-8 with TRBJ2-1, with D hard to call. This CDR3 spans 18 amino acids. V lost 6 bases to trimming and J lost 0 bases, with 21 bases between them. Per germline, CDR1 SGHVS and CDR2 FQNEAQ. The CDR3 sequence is CASSHDMGMASSYNEQFF. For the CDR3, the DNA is TGTGCCAGCAGTCACGACATGGGTATGGCCAGCTCCTACAATGAGCAGTTCTTC.